These 29 T cell receptor beta chains share one sample of origin, sequenced in a study of blood T cell repertoires in COVID-19. Profiled with immunoSEQ multiplex PCR; TCRdb holds only in-frame clones, not every one. Of approximately 33,000 clones listed, roughly 75% are singletons. Sequenced: peripheral blood. These receptors came from a man in his sixties or seventies with acute or convalescent COVID-19.

The chain uses TRBV15 and TRBJ2-5; the match to TRBD2 covers 8 bases. J lost 5 bases, V lost 6 bases, and 8 bases had no gene match. Germline V gene data show CDR1 as LNHNV and CDR2 as YYDKDF (reference sequence). This CDR3 is built from 14 residues. The CDR3 loop is CATRQREKGETQYF. The CDR3 nucleotides are TGTGCCACCAGGCAGCGGGAGAAGGGGGAGACCCAGTACTTC.

This chain uses TRBV4-1 with TRBJ2-1; possibly TRBD2 for D (6 bases). This CDR3 has 16 amino acids. The V end was cut by 2 bases, the J end by 3 bases, with 14 bases between. Germline V gene sequence: CDR1 MGHRA, CDR2 YSYEKL. The CDR3 region has the DNA TGCGCCAGCAGCCAATTGTCCGTGCGGGGCTACAATGAGCAGTTCTTC. This gives the protein CASSQLSVRGYNEQFF.

The rearrangement joins TRBV4-2 to TRBJ1-4, with D hard to call. V dropped 6 bases and J dropped 3 bases, with 5 bases sitting between them. This CDR3 comprises 12 residues. Germline V gene sequence: CDR1 LGHNA, CDR2 YNFKEQ. The CDR3 nucleotides read TGTGCCAGCAGTCCCTCTAATGAAAAACTGTTTTTT. Protein sequence: CASSPSNEKLFF.

This clone was recorded once. V usage is TRBV19 and J usage is TRBJ1-2, with 8 bases matching TRBD1. The CDR3 spans 15 residues. CDR1 and CDR2 (germline): LNHDA, SQIVND (reference sequence). Trimming cost V 5 bases and J 2 bases; bases outside gene matches: 7. The CDR3 bases are TGTGCCAGTAGTCCTACTTCAGGGGGCAACTATGGCTACACCTTC. Translation gives CASSPTSGGNYGYTF.

This clone showed up just once. The chain carries TRBV3-1 (or the pseudogene TRBV3-2) and TRBJ1-1; 7 nucleotides line up with TRBD1. The CDR3 covers 15 residues. Germline V CDR1 and CDR2: LGHDT, YNNKEL (reference sequence). V lost 4 bases, J lost 0 bases, and 5 bases stayed unmatched. The CDR3 region is CASSLRGHLNTEAFF. CDR3 nucleotide sequence: TGTGCCAGCAGCCTGAGGGGGCATTTGAACACTGAAGCTTTCTTT.

The gene calls are TRBV19 and TRBJ1-3, with D possibly matching TRBD1 (5 bases). The V end lost 6 bases, the J end lost 2 bases, and 14 bases lay between the germline ends. Germline V lookup: CDR1 LNHDA, CDR2 SQIVND (reference sequence). CDR3 length: 15 amino acids. The chain's CDR3 is CASRWGGQAGNTIYF. The DNA for the CDR3 is TGTGCCAGTAGATGGGGCGGTCAGGCTGGAAACACCATATATTTT.

The chain employs TRBV6-2 or TRBV6-3 and TRBJ2-7; D not resolved. The V gene's germline CDR1 is MNHEY and CDR2 SVGEGT. V lost 6 bases to trimming and J lost 7 bases, with 10 bases between them. The CDR3 is made up of 11 amino acids. The CDR3 here is CASSPRWEQYF. CDR3 bases: TGTGCCAGCAGCCCCCGGTGGGAGCAGTACTTC.

The rearrangement joins TRBV5-8 to TRBJ1-3; 7 nucleotides match TRBD1. The V segment lost 4 bases and the J segment 0 bases; nucleotides outside the gene matches: 4. Germline lookup yields CDR1 SGHTS and CDR2 YDEGEE. CDR3 length equals 15 residues. CDR3 coding DNA: TGTGCCAGCAGCCGACAGGGAACCTCTGGAAACACCATATATTTT. This encodes CASSRQGTSGNTIYF.

This clone was detected once. The chain recombines TRBV29-1 with TRBJ1-1; 7 positions agree with TRBD1. CDR1 and CDR2 from the germline V gene are SQVTM and ANQGSEA. The CDR3 extends over 14 amino acids. V lost 7 bases, J lost 5 bases, and 13 bases stayed unmatched. CDR3 bases: TGCAGCGGGCGGAGGGGGGCAGGGGGTACTGAAGCTTTCTTT. Protein: CSGRRGAGGTEAFF.

In this sample, this clone turned up a few times. V gene TRBV29-1 combines with J gene TRBJ2-2; D remains ambiguous. V was trimmed by 4 bases and J by 3 bases, leaving 3 bases between them. Looked up from germline, CDR1 is SQVTM and CDR2 is ANQGSEA. This CDR3 comprises 11 residues. CDR3 coding DNA: TGCAGCGTTGCTTACACCGGGGAGCTGTTTTTT. Translation gives CSVAYTGELFF.

This chain joins TRBV3-1 (or the pseudogene TRBV3-2) and TRBJ1-4; no clear D gene. The CDR3 loop spans 15 amino acids. The germline V gene encodes CDR1 LGHDT and CDR2 YNNKEL (reference sequence). V lost 0 bases and J 5 bases, leaving 10 bases between the germline ends. This CDR3 is CASSQERQVNEKLFF. The CDR3, as DNA: TGTGCCAGCAGCCAAGAAAGGCAGGTGAATGAAAAACTGTTTTTT.

V and J are TRBV19 and TRBJ2-1, with 13 bases fitting TRBD2. Germline CDR1 is LNHDA and CDR2 is SQIVND (reference sequence). The length of the CDR3 is 16 residues. The junction had 5 bases not matched to a gene; V was cut back by 4 bases and J by 5 bases. The CDR3: CASSRTSGGLNNEQFF. CDR3 sequence (DNA): TGTGCCAGTAGTAGGACTAGCGGGGGCCTAAACAATGAGCAGTTCTTC.

This clone was counted between two and nine times. The chain employs TRBV7-2 and TRBJ2-3; 8 bases line up with TRBD2. CDR3 size: 14 residues. Trimming cost V 6 bases and J 3 bases; bases outside gene matches: 5. Germline V lookup: CDR1 SGHTA, CDR2 FQGNSA. The CDR3 is CASRRAGVTDTQYF. The CDR3 DNA sequence: TGTGCCAGCAGGAGAGCGGGGGTTACAGATACGCAGTATTTT.

The V gene is TRBV27, the J gene TRBJ2-7; the match to TRBD2 covers 9 bases. The CDR3 totals 13 residues. The V segment lost 7 bases and the J segment 5 bases; nucleotides outside the gene matches: 6. The germline gives CDR1 MNHEY, CDR2 SMNVEV (reference sequence). The DNA for the CDR3 is TGTGCCAGCAAGGCGGGAGGGCCCCACGAGCAGTACTTC. Translating it yields CASKAGGPHEQYF.

This clone was seen a single time. The rearrangement links TRBV28 to TRBJ2-7, with D possibly matching TRBD1 (6 bases). This CDR3 comprises 16 residues. Trimming pared 7 bases from V and 3 bases from J, leaving 22 bases between. The germline CDR1 and CDR2 sequences are MDHEN and SYDVKM. This CDR3 reads CASKESGEPRLYEQYF. The CDR3 nucleotides read TGTGCCAGCAAGGAATCAGGGGAGCCCCGACTCTACGAGCAGTACTTC.

The rearrangement links TRBV30 to TRBJ1-5; D is unresolved. This CDR3 is built from 16 residues. Germline assignment: CDR1 GTSNPN and CDR2 SVGIG (reference sequence). Trimming removed 0 bases at V and 0 bases at J, with 12 bases between. In DNA, the CDR3 is TGTGCCTGGAGTGTAAGTAGAGATATTAGCAATCAGCCCCAGCATTTT. Its protein product is CAWSVSRDISNQPQHF.

This clone was observed a single time. The genes are TRBV19 and TRBJ1-3, with 10 bases that match TRBD1. Losses at the gene ends were 5 bases for V and 8 bases for J; bases not matched to a gene: 9. Germline CDR1 reads LNHDA; CDR2 reads SQIVND (reference sequence). This CDR3 contains 15 residues. The CDR3 DNA reads TGTGCCAGTAGTGTGACAGGGGGCGGTCAATACACCATATATTTT. Translated: CASSVTGGGQYTIYF. The whole variable domain, remainder taken from reference TRBV19 and TRBJ1-3, is DGGITQSPKYLFRKEGQNVTLSCEQNLNHDAMYWYRQDPGQGLRLIYYSQIVNDFQKGDIAEGYSVSREKKESFPLTVTSAQKNPTAFYLCASSVTGGGQYTIYFGEGSWLTVV.

This clone was counted a single time. The junction shows a germline mismatch at one end, possibly a read error. This chain joins TRBV3-1 (or the pseudogene TRBV3-2) and TRBJ1-1; D is uncertain. Per germline, CDR1 LGHDT and CDR2 YNNKEL (reference sequence). This CDR3 has 14 amino acids. CDR3 region: CASSQLVSNSEAFF. The CDR3 DNA is TGTGCCAGCAGCCAACTAGTCTCGAACTCTGAAGCTTTCTTT.

By sample fraction, this clone is medium-sized. V usage is TRBV11-2 and J usage is TRBJ2-3, with a tentative D call TRBD2 (5 bases). Trimming left V 3 bases short and J 0 bases short, with 10 bases between. The germline CDR1 and CDR2 sequences are SGHAT and FQNNGV. The CDR3 is 15 residues long. The CDR3 DNA follows: TGTGCCAGCAGCTTTACGGGAATGAGCACAGATACGCAGTATTTT. It specifies CASSFTGMSTDTQYF. The variable domain in full, completed from reference TRBV11-2 and TRBJ2-3, reads EAGVAQSPRYKIIEKRQSVAFWCNPISGHATLYWYQQILGQGPKLLIQFQNNGVVDDSQLPKDRFSAERLKGVDSTLKIQPAKLEDSAVYLCASSFTGMSTDTQYFGPGTRLTVL.

The chain uses TRBV5-1 and TRBJ2-7; 10 nucleotides agree with TRBD2. The germline gives CDR1 SGHRS, CDR2 YFSETQ. The CDR3 has 14 residues. The J segment lost 5 bases and the V segment lost 1 base, leaving 3 bases of the junction unmatched. Here the CDR3 reads CASSLTSGIHEQYF. The CDR3 bases are TGCGCCAGCAGCTTGACTAGCGGGATCCACGAGCAGTACTTC.

This clone has more than one count but fewer than ten. V gene TRBV6-2 or TRBV6-3 combines with J gene TRBJ2-7, with D perhaps matching TRBD2 (5 bases). V gave up 4 bases and J gave up 3 bases, with 13 bases separating them. CDR3 length: 14 amino acids. Germline CDR1 reads MNHEY; CDR2 reads SVGEGT. The CDR3 loop reads CASSSRAERYEQYF. The DNA of the CDR3 is TGTGCCAGCAGTTCGAGGGCAGAACGCTACGAGCAGTACTTC.

In this sample, this clone turned up a few times. The CDR3 coding sequence is TGTGCCAGCAGGCGGCGAAGCTCCTATAATTCACCCCTCCACTTT. Its protein product is CASRRRSSYNSPLHF. The chain carries TRBV6-5 and TRBJ1-6, with D unresolved. Germline-derived CDR1 and CDR2 are MNHEY and SVGAGI. CDR3 length: 15 residues. Trimming cost V 6 bases and J 0 bases, with 9 bases left between them.

This clone came up once. This rearrangement joins TRBV6-6 to TRBJ1-5; D uncertain. The V gene lost 7 bases and the J gene lost 0 bases, with 16 bases spanning the gap. The germline CDR1 and CDR2 sequences are MNHNY and SVGAGI (reference sequence). The CDR3 loop spans 16 amino acids. The CDR3 nucleotides read TGTGCCAGCACCTTAGCCCTTCTCTATAGCAATCAGCCCCAGCATTTT. The encoded protein is CASTLALLYSNQPQHF.

The chain joins TRBV3-1 (or the pseudogene TRBV3-2) to TRBJ1-6, with TRBD1 matching over 10 bases. Losses at the gene ends were 6 bases for V and 5 bases for J; bases not matched to a gene: 4. This CDR3 is built from 15 residues. Germline lookup yields CDR1 LGHDT and CDR2 YNNKEL (reference sequence). CDR3 loop: CASRGTGANNSPLHF. In nucleotides, the CDR3 is TGTGCCAGCAGGGGGACAGGGGCCAATAATTCACCCCTCCACTTT.

V usage is TRBV18 and J usage is TRBJ2-5; a possible D gene is TRBD2 (5 bases). Trimming left V 1 base short and J 4 bases short, with 13 bases between. This CDR3 contains 15 residues. The germline gives CDR1 KGHSH, CDR2 LQKENI. CDR3: CASSPLLGGGETQYF. CDR3 nucleotide sequence: TGTGCCAGCTCACCACTATTGGGTGGAGGAGAGACCCAGTACTTC.

This sequence joins TRBV27 and TRBJ2-7, with D tentatively TRBD1 (6 bases). V gave up 5 bases and J gave up 0 bases, with 17 bases separating them. CDR3 length equals 16 residues. CDR1 MNHEY and CDR2 SMNVEV come from the germline V gene (reference sequence). CDR3 in amino acids: CASSPSQGTTSYEQYF. The CDR3 DNA reads TGTGCCAGCAGTCCGTCACAGGGCACCACCTCCTACGAGCAGTACTTC.

J is TRBJ2-7 and V is TRBV2; the match to TRBD2 covers 8 bases. The ends lost 8 bases at V and 2 bases at J; junction bases unmatched: 5. Germline-derived CDR1 and CDR2 are SNHLY and FYNNEI. The CDR3 runs to 13 residues. CDR3 protein: CASLSGGPYEQYF. CDR3 sequence (DNA): TGTGCCAGCCTCAGCGGGGGCCCCTACGAGCAGTACTTC.

This clone was counted a few times. The V and J genes are TRBV28 and TRBJ2-1; 8 bases agree with TRBD1. The trim removed 5 bases at V and 4 bases at J, leaving 4 bases unmatched. Germline V gene data show CDR1 as MDHEN and CDR2 as SYDVKM. This CDR3 is built from 14 residues. CDR3 loop: CASSSTGGYNEQFF. CDR3 in DNA: TGTGCCAGCAGTAGCACAGGGGGGTACAATGAGCAGTTCTTC.

The V and J genes are TRBV5-8 and TRBJ2-2, with TRBD2 matching over 10 bases. Germline loops: CDR1 SGHTS, CDR2 YDEGEE. The CDR3 consists of 18 residues. V shed 4 bases, J shed 4 bases, and the junction held 13 bases outside the gene matches. The chain's CDR3 is CASSVSSGGARGTGELFF. The CDR3, as DNA: TGTGCCAGCAGCGTGTCTAGCGGGGGCGCCAGGGGCACCGGGGAGCTGTTTTTT. The complete variable domain, with remaining parts taken from reference TRBV5-8 and TRBJ2-2, reads EAGVTQSPTHLIKTRGQQATLRCSPISGHTSVYWYQQALGLGLQFLLWYDEGEERNRGNFPPRFSGRQFPNYSSELNVNALELEDSALYLCASSVSSGGARGTGELFFGEGSRLTVL.